The source of this T cell receptor (beta chain) is a study of blood T cell repertoires in COVID-19. Study details: From T cells, B-cell-depleted T cells, or PBMCs came the material, which was cDNA or gDNA.

The CDR3 consists of 11 residues. Per germline, CDR1 SNHLY and CDR2 FYNNEI. Residents of 24 US areas, aged about 18 to 95 years, made up the participants. The study counted Cohort 3 donors as recovered given two negative PCRs, clearance, or symptom resolution. In the case of this clone: Sequence at one end of the junction differs from germline and may be a read error.

Here immunoSEQ multiplex PCR was the method, and the copy in TCRdb shows in-frame clones only, minus some. Of 450,000 to 600,000 clones in the sample, around 87% were seen once. Material for sequencing was PBMCs or T cells enriched from blood (not recorded which). The TCR sequence derives from a woman aged 18 to 35 who had recovered from COVID-19. This chain connects TRBV2 to TRBJ1-3, with D possibly matching TRBD1 (5 bases). CDR3 protein: CASSVGAGRNF. DNA of the CDR3: TGTGCCAGCAGTGTAGGGGCAGGGAGGAATTTT.